Each of the 21 T cell receptor beta chains below was sequenced from the same sample in a study of CD8 T cells in ankylosing spondylitis. Study-level points and caveats: Blood of patients with ankylosing spondylitis appeared to be characterized by a TCR beta motif of eight highly homologous variants.

Each CDR3 protein gets one entry after TCRdb re-called the 5' RACE reads with MiXCR. The sample holds about 460,000 distinct CDR3 sequences, under 5.5% seen once. No cognate antigen is known for these TCRs. The sample consisted of blood, either unsorted or a sorted T cell fraction (not recorded which). The receptor source for this set is a male donor with ankylosing spondylitis.

This chain joins TRBV6-1 and TRBJ1-1, with D tentatively TRBD1 (5 bases). This CDR3 is 15 amino acids long. V was shortened by 7 bases and J by 3 bases, with 18 bases between the two germline ends. Germline CDR1 is MNHNS and CDR2 is SASEGT. CDR3 DNA: TGTGCCAGCACCGACGGGAGGACATTGTACACTGAAGCTTTCTTT. This sequence encodes CASTDGRTLYTEAFF.

The table lists this clonotype with many counts. This sequence joins TRBV5-1 and TRBJ2-1, with D possibly being TRBD2 (5 bases). This CDR3 spans 15 amino acids. Germline CDR1 and CDR2: SGHRS and YFSETQ. V was clipped by 3 bases and J by 4 bases, with 14 bases between them. CDR3 sequence (DNA): TGCGCCAGCAGCTGGAAACTAGGCCCTTACAATGAGCAGTTCTTC. This sequence encodes CASSWKLGPYNEQFF.

The table lists this clonotype with many counts. The CDR3 sequence is CSAPPTPGQGGRTGQGEQFF. The CDR3 DNA is TGCAGTGCTCCTCCAACCCCGGGACAGGGGGGACGCACGGGTCAGGGTGAGCAGTTCTTC. The rearrangement links TRBV20-1 to TRBJ2-1; 11 bases are a match to TRBD1. Trimming cost V 5 bases and J 9 bases; bases outside gene matches: 27. Germline CDR1 DFQATT, CDR2 SNEGSKA (reference sequence). The CDR3 sequence is 20 residues long.

The table lists this clonotype with many counts. The chain couples TRBV29-1 to TRBJ1-1; D not resolved. Germline values: CDR1 SQVTM, CDR2 ANQGSEA. The length of the CDR3 is 17 residues. Trimming pared 1 base from V and 0 bases from J, leaving 18 bases between. For the CDR3, the DNA is TGCAGCGTTGAAGTAGTAGGTTTACCGGCCATGAACACTGAAGCTTTCTTT. Translation: CSVEVVGLPAMNTEAFF.

This clonotype was recorded at least ten times. The V call is TRBV29-1, the J call TRBJ1-1, with a possible D match to TRBD1 (5 bases). This CDR3 has 15 residues. Germline lookup yields CDR1 SQVTM and CDR2 ANQGSEA. V lost 1 base and J 5 bases, leaving 17 bases between the germline ends. This CDR3 is CSVEVRALTATEAFF. The CDR3 nucleotides read TGCAGCGTTGAAGTTCGCGCCCTGACAGCAACTGAAGCTTTCTTT. The full variable domain, its missing parts supplied by reference TRBV29-1 and TRBJ1-1, is SAVISQKPSRDICQRGTSLTIQCQVDSQVTMMFWYRQQPGQSLTLIATANQGSEATYESGFVIDKFPISRPNLTFSTLTVSNMSPEDSSIYLCSVEVRALTATEAFFGQGTRLTVV.

This clonotype was counted many times. The chain has TRBV29-1 and TRBJ2-1, with a tentative D call TRBD2 (6 bases). Looked up from germline, CDR1 is SQVTM and CDR2 is ANQGSEA. CDR3 length: 14 amino acids. Trimming took 6 bases from V and 2 from J, leaving 14 bases between them. The CDR3, as DNA: TGCAGCGTGATGGATAGCGGCCCCTACAATGAGCAGTTCTTC. Its protein product is CSVMDSGPYNEQFF.

The gene calls are TRBV18 and TRBJ2-7, with TRBD2 matching over 7 bases. V trimming: 2 bases; J trimming: 7 bases; junction bases outside the gene matches: 8. Germline loops: CDR1 KGHSH, CDR2 LQKENI. CDR3 length: 14 residues. For the CDR3, the DNA is TGTGCCAGCTCACCAAGGGGACTAATCGAGGAGCAGTACTTC. It is translated as CASSPRGLIEEQYF.

In its sample, this clonotype was seen many times. CDR3 coding DNA: TGTGCCAGCAGTAACCGGGACGGATACTACGAGCAGTACTTC. Its protein product is CASSNRDGYYEQYF. This chain connects TRBV21-1 to TRBJ2-7; the listed D gene, TRBD1, was not tested against the DNA. TRBV21-1 is a listed pseudogene. The CDR3 covers 14 residues.

This clonotype was seen many times. This chain joins TRBV18 and TRBJ2-1; possibly TRBD2 for D (5 bases). Germline CDR1 is KGHSH and CDR2 is LQKENI. This CDR3 is 12 amino acids long. With 3 bases removed from V and 8 bases from J, the gap between germline ends came to 8 bases. The CDR3 DNA reads TGTGCCAGCTCACCCTCCGGGGATGAGCAGTTCTTC. The encoded protein is CASSPSGDEQFF.

Many counts were recorded for this clonotype. The CDR3, as DNA: TGTGCCAGCAGTTACGGGGCCCCTGGGGCCAACGTCCTGACTTTC. Translating gives CASSYGAPGANVLTF. The rearrangement joins TRBV6-5 to TRBJ2-6, with a weak D call TRBD1 (5 bases). In germline, CDR1 is MNHEY, CDR2 SVGAGI. V dropped 2 bases and J dropped 2 bases, with 7 bases sitting between them. CDR3 length equals 15 residues.

This clonotype was seen many times. In DNA, the CDR3 is TGCAGTGCCGGAACAGGGAGGAACACTGAAGCTTTCTTT. It encodes CSAGTGRNTEAFF. The chain is built from TRBV20-1 and TRBJ1-1; maybe TRBD1 (6 bases). The CDR3 runs to 13 residues. The ends were cut back, 6 bases at V and 1 base at J, with 12 bases in the middle. CDR1 and CDR2 from the germline V gene are DFQATT and SNEGSKA (reference sequence).

The chain employs TRBV5-1 and TRBJ2-2, with D possibly matching TRBD1 (5 bases). The germline V gene has CDR1 SGHRS and CDR2 YFSETQ. The CDR3 is made up of 17 amino acids. Trimming left V 4 bases short and J 5 bases short, with 21 bases between. CDR3: CASSPSAGPLGTGELFF. In DNA form, the CDR3 reads TGCGCCAGCAGCCCGTCGGCAGGGCCTCTGGGGACCGGGGAGCTGTTTTTT.

This clonotype came up many times. The rearrangement joins TRBV15 to TRBJ1-2, with D uncertain. The V gene lost 0 bases and the J gene lost 2 bases, with 4 bases spanning the gap. The CDR3 contains 13 residues. Per the germline V gene, CDR1 is LNHNV and CDR2 is YYDKDF (reference sequence). The CDR3 DNA follows: TGTGCCACCAGCAGAGACTCGAACTATGGCTACACCTTC. As protein: CATSRDSNYGYTF.

The chain links TRBV20-1 to TRBJ2-2, with 9 bases that match TRBD1. After removal of 6 bases from V and 1 base from J, the junction contained 9 bases not matched to a gene. This CDR3 has 16 amino acids. Per the germline V gene, CDR1 is DFQATT and CDR2 is SNEGSKA (reference sequence). CDR3 nucleotide sequence: TGCAGTGCCCCTCGGACGGGACAGGGGAACACCGGGGAGCTGTTTTTT. Translating it yields CSAPRTGQGNTGELFF.

This clonotype was seen ten or more times. This chain uses TRBV20-1 with TRBJ2-1, with TRBD1 matching 10 bases. Trimming cost V 4 bases and J 4 bases; bases outside gene matches: 10. The CDR3 consists of 16 residues. In germline, CDR1 is DFQATT, CDR2 SNEGSKA (reference sequence). The chain's CDR3 is CSAMASRDRGYNEQFF. In DNA form, the CDR3 reads TGCAGTGCTATGGCCTCCAGGGACAGGGGTTACAATGAGCAGTTCTTC.

Ten or more counts support this clonotype. V is TRBV7-9 and J is TRBJ2-2, with no clear D. Germline V CDR1 and CDR2: SEHNR, FQNEAQ (reference sequence). The CDR3 has 12 amino acids. V was cut by 8 bases and J by 2 bases, with 6 bases left in between. CDR3 coding DNA: TGTGCCAGCGGAGATAACACCGGGGAGCTGTTTTTT. It specifies CASGDNTGELFF.

This clonotype was counted only a few times. V is TRBV10-3 and J is TRBJ2-5, with 9 nucleotides matching TRBD1. Germline V lookup: CDR1 ENHRY, CDR2 SYGVKD. V lost 10 bases, J lost 3 bases, and 15 bases stayed unmatched. This CDR3 has 16 amino acids. CDR3 loop: CATHDRDRVGEETQYF. DNA of the CDR3: TGTGCCACCCACGACCGGGACAGGGTGGGCGAAGAGACCCAGTACTTC.

This clonotype was picked up many times. The rearrangement links TRBV20-1 to TRBJ1-5, with 9 bases that match TRBD1. The CDR3 contains 14 residues. The V gene's germline CDR1 is DFQATT and CDR2 SNEGSKA (reference sequence). The ends lost 1 base at V and 4 bases at J; junction bases unmatched: 2. Written as DNA, the CDR3 is TGCAGTGCTAGAGCAGACAGGGGGAATCAGCCCCAGCATTTT. Protein sequence: CSARADRGNQPQHF.

This clonotype appeared many times. The rearrangement uses TRBV15 and TRBJ2-5; 9 nucleotides align to TRBD1. This CDR3 contains 16 residues. V was clipped by 5 bases and J by 1 base; unmatched bases: 8. CDR1 LNHNV and CDR2 YYDKDF come from the germline V gene (reference sequence). The CDR3 bases are TGTGCCACCAGCGGACGGGACAGGGATGGCCAAGAGACCCAGTACTTC. It translates to CATSGRDRDGQETQYF.

The rearrangement joins TRBV7-2 to TRBJ2-2, with D possibly being TRBD1 or TRBD2 (5 bases each). With 2 bases removed from V and 6 bases from J, the gap between germline ends came to 19 bases. In germline, CDR1 is SGHTA, CDR2 FQGNSA. This CDR3 contains 17 residues. The CDR3 DNA reads TGTGCCAGCAGCTTAATACGGGGCTCTACTTCGGCCGGGGAGCTGTTTTTT. Its translation: CASSLIRGSTSAGELFF.

This clonotype was seen at least ten times. The rearrangement uses TRBV7-2 and TRBJ2-3, with a tentative D call TRBD1 (6 bases). The V gene lost 2 bases and the J gene lost 3 bases, with 18 bases spanning the gap. The CDR3 sequence is 17 residues long. Germline CDR1 SGHTA, CDR2 FQGNSA. The CDR3 region is CASSLKAGAYGTDTQYF. For the CDR3, the DNA is TGTGCCAGCAGCTTAAAGGCAGGGGCCTACGGGACAGATACGCAGTATTTT.